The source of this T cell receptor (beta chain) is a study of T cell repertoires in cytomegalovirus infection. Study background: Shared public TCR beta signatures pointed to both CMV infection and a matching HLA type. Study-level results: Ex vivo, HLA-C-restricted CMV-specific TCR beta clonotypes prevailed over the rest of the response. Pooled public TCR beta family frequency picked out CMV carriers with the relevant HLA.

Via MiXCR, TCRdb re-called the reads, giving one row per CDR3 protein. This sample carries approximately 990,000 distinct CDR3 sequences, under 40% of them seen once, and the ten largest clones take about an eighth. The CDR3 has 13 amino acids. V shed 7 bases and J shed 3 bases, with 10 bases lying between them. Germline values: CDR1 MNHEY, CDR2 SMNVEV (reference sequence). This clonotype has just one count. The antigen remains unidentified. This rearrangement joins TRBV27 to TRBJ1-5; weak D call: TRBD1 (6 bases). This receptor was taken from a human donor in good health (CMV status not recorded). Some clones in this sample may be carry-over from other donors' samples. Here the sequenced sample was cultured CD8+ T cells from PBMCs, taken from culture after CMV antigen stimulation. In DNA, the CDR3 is TGTGCCAGCACGACAGGCATCAATCAGCCCCAGCATTTT. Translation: CASTTGINQPQHF.